These T cell receptor beta chains were read from a single sample in a study of T-cell reconstitution after alpha-beta-depleted transplantation in children. TCRdb used MiXCR to reprocess the PCR reads, holding one entry per CDR3 protein. The sample yields around 440,000 distinct CDR3 sequences, about 11% seen once. The sample here was PBMCs, taken before TCRalphabeta/CD19-depleted stem cell transplant. These receptors were taken from a child aged 2 to 15 with inherited bone marrow failure, due to receive a stem cell transplant. CDR3s leave out the opening cysteine and the closing phenylalanine or tryptophan. Not all rows give a size; the values are once, few, many and, for expanded clones, a class.

size: many; V: TRBV7-2; CDR3: ASSLSMGLAGGEGYEQY
size: few; V: TRBV7-9; CDR3: ASTPDRARETQY
size: many; V: TRBV5-1; CDR3: ASSPLGTGEDEQY
size: many; V: TRBV4-1; CDR3: ASRPLGLRERYEQF
size: few; V: TRBV3-1; CDR3: ASSRAGGTLPEQY
size: NA; V: TRBV25-1; CDR3: ASSPGAGRTDTQY
size: many; V: TRBV20-1; CDR3: SAIQGEGYEQY
size: NA; V: TRBV28; CDR3: ASSSPSEQY
size: NA; V: TRBV12-3/TRBV12-4; CDR3: ASRGTSGSATQY
size: many; V: TRBV29-1; CDR3: SVDSGNTIY
size: NA; V: TRBV28; CDR3: ASSSPGIKQY